A single sample gave rise to the 20 T cell receptor beta chains below, sequenced in a study of siplizumab effects on memory and regulatory T cells. The data were produced by immunoSEQ multiplex PCR, yet TCRdb's version contains in-frame clones alone and is incomplete. The sample carries thousands of clones, less than 45% recorded once. These receptors lack a known antigen. Coculture of the mixed lymphocyte reaction cells took place at 37 degrees C and lasted about 6 days. Sample: CFSE-low (dividing) CD8+ T cells sorted from an allogeneic mixed lymphocyte reaction. These receptor sequences come from a human donor in good health; the cells came from an allogeneic mixed lymphocyte reaction.

In its sample, this clone ranks as medium-sized. CDR3 sequence: CASSYAENTGELFF. Here the CDR3 DNA reads TGTGCCAGCAGTTACGCAGAGAACACCGGGGAGCTGTTTTTT. This rearrangement joins TRBV6-5 to TRBJ2-2, with D unclear. From germline, CDR1 is MNHEY and CDR2 SVGAGI. Trimming took off 2 bases at V and 1 base at J, with 5 bases between the two ends. The CDR3 runs 14 residues.

This clone occurred a few times. The chain uses TRBV28 and TRBJ2-1; 9 bases agree with TRBD2. Unmatched junction bases numbered 5, after V lost 4 bases and J lost 7 bases. CDR3 size: 14 residues. Germline loops: CDR1 MDHEN, CDR2 SYDVKM. The CDR3 region has the DNA TGTGCCAGCAGTTACCCTAGCGGGGCGAATGAGCAGTTCTTC. This codes for CASSYPSGANEQFF.

This clone has more than one count but fewer than ten. V usage is TRBV7-2 and J usage is TRBJ1-4; D may be TRBD1 (6 bases). The CDR3 has 13 amino acids. V was pared by 5 bases and J by 4 bases, with 8 bases between. Per germline, CDR1 SGHTA and CDR2 FQGNSA. The DNA for the CDR3 is TGTGCCAGCAGCCCGGACAGTAATGAAAAACTGTTTTTT. Translating gives CASSPDSNEKLFF.

This chain links TRBV4-1 with TRBJ2-3, with D perhaps matching TRBD1 or TRBD2 (6 bases each). This CDR3 comprises 16 residues. Germline-derived CDR1 and CDR2 are MGHRA and YSYEKL. The V end lost 0 bases, the J end lost 5 bases, and 15 bases lay between the germline ends. The CDR3: CASSQDGPGAGDTQYF. The CDR3 region has the DNA TGCGCCAGCAGCCAAGACGGGCCGGGGGCGGGAGATACGCAGTATTTT.

CDR3 protein: CASSPSGQAYEQYF. CDR3 in DNA: TGTGCCAGCTCACCCTCGGGACAGGCCTACGAGCAGTACTTC. The genes are TRBV18 and TRBJ2-7; 8 nucleotides match TRBD1. With 3 bases clipped from V and 2 bases from J, the junction kept 3 bases outside the gene matches. There are 14 residues in the CDR3. The germline V gene has CDR1 KGHSH and CDR2 LQKENI.

This clone is deemed medium-sized. This chain uses TRBV7-9 with TRBJ2-5, with a possible D match to TRBD1 (6 bases). The V end was cut by 3 bases, the J end by 5 bases, with 13 bases between. Per the germline V gene, CDR1 is SEHNR and CDR2 is FQNEAQ (reference sequence). The CDR3 is 14 residues long. The CDR3 region has the DNA TGTGCCAGCAGCTTTATAAAGGGGGAGGAGACCCAGTACTTC. Its protein product is CASSFIKGEETQYF.

This clone is medium-sized in the sample. The chain employs TRBV5-4 and TRBJ2-2; the match to TRBD2 covers 8 bases. The CDR3 totals 12 residues. In germline, CDR1 is SGHNT, CDR2 YYREEE (reference sequence). The V gene end was trimmed by 6 bases and the J gene end by 5 bases; junction bases not matched to a gene: 0. CDR3 sequence reads: CASKRETGELFF. The CDR3, as DNA: TGTGCCAGCAAGCGGGAGACCGGGGAGCTGTTTTTT.

By share of the sample, this clone is medium-sized. The V call is TRBV6-5, the J call TRBJ1-1; TRBD1 might be the D (5 bases). Trimming stripped 0 bases from V and 6 bases from J, with 14 bases between. The CDR3 extends over 15 amino acids. Germline V gives CDR1 MNHEY, CDR2 SVGAGI. The CDR3 DNA reads as TGTGCCAGCAGTTACTCCCCCGGGACTTCGTCTGAAGCTTTCTTT. Its translation: CASSYSPGTSSEAFF.

This rearrangement joins TRBV5-3 to TRBJ2-7; 8 bases line up with TRBD1. TRBV5-3 is identified as an open reading frame with a role that is uncertain. After removal of 8 bases from V and 2 bases from J, the junction contained 9 bases not matched to a gene. CDR3 length: 14 residues. CDR3 coding DNA: TGTGCCAGCAGCCCCGGGACAGGAGCCTACGAGCAGTACTTC. Translating gives CASSPGTGAYEQYF.

This clone was detected only a few times. The chain uses TRBV10-3 and TRBJ2-7; TRBD2 agrees at 10 bases. V shed 3 bases, J shed 5 bases, and the junction held 7 bases outside the gene matches. Germline CDR1 is ENHRY and CDR2 is SYGVKD. The CDR3 has 15 amino acids. CDR3 sequence: CAISDPQREGHEQYF. In nucleotides, the CDR3 is TGTGCCATCAGTGACCCTCAGCGGGAGGGCCACGAGCAGTACTTC.

This clone was counted a few times. Other DNA sequences of this sample code for an identical CDR3. The chain combines TRBV19 with TRBJ2-7; 9 bases match TRBD1. The CDR3 spans 14 residues. Germline V CDR1 and CDR2: LNHDA, SQIVND (reference sequence). The V and J ends lost 5 bases and 3 bases, in that order; junction bases with no gene match: 5. DNA of the CDR3: TGTGCCAGTAGTCCAGGGACAGGGAACTACGAGCAGTACTTC. It encodes CASSPGTGNYEQYF.

This clone was counted once. This chain uses TRBV5-1 with TRBJ2-7; D not resolved. CDR1 and CDR2 from the germline V gene are SGHRS and YFSETQ. The germline V and J ends were trimmed by 3 bases and 5 bases, with 24 bases remaining between them. The CDR3 contains 17 residues. CDR3 sequence: CASSYEPPVSRLNEQYF. The CDR3 DNA follows: TGCGCCAGCAGCTATGAACCTCCAGTTTCCCGGCTAAACGAGCAGTACTTC.

A few counts support this clone. The genes are TRBV28 and TRBJ2-5; D may be TRBD1 (6 bases). Germline loops: CDR1 MDHEN, CDR2 SYDVKM. V lost 2 bases and J 4 bases, leaving 8 bases between the germline ends. The CDR3 has 13 residues. CDR3 amino acids: CASSLTGPETQYF. The CDR3 DNA is TGTGCCAGCAGTTTAACAGGGCCAGAGACCCAGTACTTC.

This chain links TRBV19 with TRBJ1-3; no reliable D call. Germline assignment: CDR1 LNHDA and CDR2 SQIVND (reference sequence). The CDR3 consists of 12 residues. Trimming removed 4 bases at V and 9 bases at J, with 10 bases between. CDR3 protein: CASSTEDVTIYF. The CDR3 DNA reads as TGTGCCAGTAGTACCGAAGATGTCACCATATATTTT.

The chain employs TRBV5-5 and TRBJ2-7; 9 bases match TRBD1. Trimming took 2 bases from V and 6 from J; bases not matched to a gene: 3. Germline V gene sequence: CDR1 SGHKS, CDR2 YYEKEE (reference sequence). CDR3 length: 13 residues. The CDR3 protein is CASSFWTGVEQYF. The CDR3 DNA reads TGTGCCAGCAGCTTTTGGACAGGGGTCGAGCAGTACTTC.

This clone was picked up a small number of times. The CDR3: CASSPAMNTGELFF. The DNA of the CDR3 is TGCGCCAGCAGTCCCGCCATGAACACCGGGGAGCTGTTTTTT. The J gene is TRBJ2-2, the V gene TRBV5-1; D not certain. V dropped 5 bases and J dropped 1 base, with 9 bases sitting between them. CDR1 and CDR2 (germline): SGHRS, YFSETQ. This CDR3 has 14 amino acids.

This clone is termed medium-sized. The CDR3 nucleotides read TGTGCCAGCAGTGGGGACAGGGGTCGGGTGACTAATGAAAAACTGTTTTTT. It translates to CASSGDRGRVTNEKLFF. The V gene is TRBV2, the J gene TRBJ1-4; 10 bases align to TRBD1. Trimming cost V 4 bases and J 2 bases; bases outside gene matches: 7. Germline V gene sequence: CDR1 SNHLY, CDR2 FYNNEI. The CDR3 is 17 amino acids. The full variable domain, in which reference TRBV2 and TRBJ1-4 provide the parts outside the CDR3, is EPEVTQTPSHQVTQMGQEVILRCVPISNHLYFYWYRQILGQKVEFLVSFYNNEISEKSEIFDDQFSVERPDGSNFTLKIRSTKLEDSAMYFCASSGDRGRVTNEKLFFGSGTQLSVL.

This sequence joins TRBV7-6 and TRBJ1-4; weak D call: TRBD1 (5 bases). Germline V gene sequence: CDR1 SGHVS, CDR2 FNYEAQ. The V and J ends lost 5 bases and 5 bases respectively, with 21 bases between them. The CDR3 contains 17 residues. CDR3 protein: CASSLTHVRAKNEKLFF. The CDR3 region has the DNA TGTGCCAGCAGCCTAACCCACGTCAGGGCCAAAAATGAAAAACTGTTTTTT.

This clone is labeled as medium-sized. The rearrangement uses TRBV30 and TRBJ1-4; D is unclear. The CDR3 is made up of 12 amino acids. V was shortened by 8 bases and J by 3 bases, with 10 bases between the two germline ends. Germline values: CDR1 GTSNPN, CDR2 SVGIG (reference sequence). The CDR3 DNA reads as TGTGCCCTCAGCACGGCTAATGAAAAACTGTTTTTT. It is translated as CALSTANEKLFF.

By frequency in the sample, this clone is medium-sized (0.01 to 0.1%). The chain combines TRBV28 with TRBJ2-7; D might be TRBD2 (5 bases). Germline CDR1 and CDR2: MDHEN and SYDVKM. The CDR3 sequence is 14 residues long. Trimming took off 3 bases at V and 4 bases at J, with 13 bases between the two ends. Written as DNA, the CDR3 is TGTGCCAGCAGTTTCCGGGCTAGCCGGTACGAGCAGTACTTC. This codes for CASSFRASRYEQYF.